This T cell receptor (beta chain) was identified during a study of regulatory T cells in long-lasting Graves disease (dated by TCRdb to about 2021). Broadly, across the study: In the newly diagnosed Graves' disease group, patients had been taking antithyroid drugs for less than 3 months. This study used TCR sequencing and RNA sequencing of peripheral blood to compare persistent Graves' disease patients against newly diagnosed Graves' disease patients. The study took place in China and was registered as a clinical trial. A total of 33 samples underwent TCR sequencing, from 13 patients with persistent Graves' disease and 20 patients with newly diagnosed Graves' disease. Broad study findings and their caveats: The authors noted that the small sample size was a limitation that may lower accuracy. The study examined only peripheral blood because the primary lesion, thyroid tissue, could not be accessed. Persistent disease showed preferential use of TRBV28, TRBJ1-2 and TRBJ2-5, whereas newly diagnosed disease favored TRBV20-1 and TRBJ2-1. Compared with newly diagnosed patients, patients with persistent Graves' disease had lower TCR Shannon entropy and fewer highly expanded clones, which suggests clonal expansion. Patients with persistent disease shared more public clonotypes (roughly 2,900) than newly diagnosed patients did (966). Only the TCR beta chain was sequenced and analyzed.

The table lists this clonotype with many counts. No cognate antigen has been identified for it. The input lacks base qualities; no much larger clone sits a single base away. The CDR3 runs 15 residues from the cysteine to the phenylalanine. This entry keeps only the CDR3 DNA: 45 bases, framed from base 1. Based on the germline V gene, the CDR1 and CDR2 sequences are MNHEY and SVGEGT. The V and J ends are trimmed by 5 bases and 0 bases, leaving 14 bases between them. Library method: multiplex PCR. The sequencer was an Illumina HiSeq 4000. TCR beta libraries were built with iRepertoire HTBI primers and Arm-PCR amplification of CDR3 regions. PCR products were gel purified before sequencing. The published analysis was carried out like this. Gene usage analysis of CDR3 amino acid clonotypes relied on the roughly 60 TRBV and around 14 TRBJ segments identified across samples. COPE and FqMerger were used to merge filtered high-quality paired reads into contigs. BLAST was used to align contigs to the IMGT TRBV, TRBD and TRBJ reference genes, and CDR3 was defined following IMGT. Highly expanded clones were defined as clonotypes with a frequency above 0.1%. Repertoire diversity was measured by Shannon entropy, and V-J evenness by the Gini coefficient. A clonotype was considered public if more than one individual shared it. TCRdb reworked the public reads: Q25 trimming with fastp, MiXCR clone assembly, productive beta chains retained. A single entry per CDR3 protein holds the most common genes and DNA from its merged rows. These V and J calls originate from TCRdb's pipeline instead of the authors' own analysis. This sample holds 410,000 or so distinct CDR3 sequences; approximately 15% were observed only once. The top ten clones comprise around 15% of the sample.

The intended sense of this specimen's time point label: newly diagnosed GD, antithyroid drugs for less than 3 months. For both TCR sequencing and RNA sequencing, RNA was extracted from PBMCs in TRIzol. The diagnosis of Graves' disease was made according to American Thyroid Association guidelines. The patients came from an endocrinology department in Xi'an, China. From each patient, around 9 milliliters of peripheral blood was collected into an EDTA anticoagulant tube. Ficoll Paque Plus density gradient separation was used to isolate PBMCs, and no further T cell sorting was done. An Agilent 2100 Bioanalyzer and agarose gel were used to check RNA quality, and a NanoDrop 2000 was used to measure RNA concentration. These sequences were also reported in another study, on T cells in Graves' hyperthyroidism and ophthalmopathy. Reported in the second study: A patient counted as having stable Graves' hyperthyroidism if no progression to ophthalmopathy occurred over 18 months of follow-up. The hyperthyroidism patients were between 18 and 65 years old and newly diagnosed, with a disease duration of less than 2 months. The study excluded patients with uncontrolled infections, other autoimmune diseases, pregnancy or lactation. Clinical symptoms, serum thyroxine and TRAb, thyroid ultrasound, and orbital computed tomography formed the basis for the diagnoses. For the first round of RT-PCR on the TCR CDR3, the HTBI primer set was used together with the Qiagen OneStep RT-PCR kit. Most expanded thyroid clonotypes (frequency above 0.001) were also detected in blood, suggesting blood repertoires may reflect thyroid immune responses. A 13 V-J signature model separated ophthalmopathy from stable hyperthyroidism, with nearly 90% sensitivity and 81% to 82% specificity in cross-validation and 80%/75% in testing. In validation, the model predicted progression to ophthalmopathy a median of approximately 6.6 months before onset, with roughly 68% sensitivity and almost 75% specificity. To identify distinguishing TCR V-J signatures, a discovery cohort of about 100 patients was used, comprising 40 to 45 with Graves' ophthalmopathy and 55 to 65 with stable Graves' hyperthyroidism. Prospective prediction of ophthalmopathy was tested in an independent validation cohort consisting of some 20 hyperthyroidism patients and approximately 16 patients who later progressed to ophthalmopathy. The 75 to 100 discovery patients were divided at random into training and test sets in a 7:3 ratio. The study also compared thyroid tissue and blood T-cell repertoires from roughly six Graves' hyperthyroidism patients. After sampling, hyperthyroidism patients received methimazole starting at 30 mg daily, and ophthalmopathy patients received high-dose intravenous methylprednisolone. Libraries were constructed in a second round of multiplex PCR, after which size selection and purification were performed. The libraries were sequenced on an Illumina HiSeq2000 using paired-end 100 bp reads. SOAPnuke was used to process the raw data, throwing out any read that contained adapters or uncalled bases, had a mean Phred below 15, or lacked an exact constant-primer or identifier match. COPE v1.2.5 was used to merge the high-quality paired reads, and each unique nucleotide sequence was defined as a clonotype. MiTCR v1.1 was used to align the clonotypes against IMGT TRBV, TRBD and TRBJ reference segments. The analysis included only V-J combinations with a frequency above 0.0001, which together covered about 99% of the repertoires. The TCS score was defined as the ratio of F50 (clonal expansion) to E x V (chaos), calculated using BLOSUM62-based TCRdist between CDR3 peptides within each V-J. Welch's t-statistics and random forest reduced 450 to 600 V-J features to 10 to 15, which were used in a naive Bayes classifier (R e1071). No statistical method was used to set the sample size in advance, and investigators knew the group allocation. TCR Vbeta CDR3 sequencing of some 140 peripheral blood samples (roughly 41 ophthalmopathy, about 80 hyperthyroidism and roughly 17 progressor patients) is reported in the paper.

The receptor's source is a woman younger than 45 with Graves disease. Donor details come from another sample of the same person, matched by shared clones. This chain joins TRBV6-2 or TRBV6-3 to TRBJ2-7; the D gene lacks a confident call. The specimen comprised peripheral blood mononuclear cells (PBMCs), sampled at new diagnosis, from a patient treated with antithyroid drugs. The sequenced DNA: TGTGCCAGCAGTGAAGGTCTAATTTCCTCCTACGAGCAGTACTTC. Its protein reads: CASSEGLISSYEQYF.